What follows are 7 T cell receptor beta chains derived from one specimen sequenced in a study of T cell changes during pregnancy in multiple sclerosis. Generated by immunoSEQ multiplex PCR, the TCRdb table keeps only in-frame clones and is missing some. The sample comprises roughly 53,000 clones, roughly 92% of which are singletons, and less than 0.85% rests with the top ten. Sequencing was performed on CD4+ T cells from peripheral blood mononuclear cells, taken in the third trimester of pregnancy. The receptors come from a female donor with multiple sclerosis, enrolled in a pregnancy study.

The chain couples TRBV5-4 to TRBJ2-7, with a weak D call TRBD2 (6 bases). CDR1 is SGHNT, CDR2 YYREEE, per germline (reference sequence). Trimming stripped 0 bases from V and 6 bases from J, with 13 bases between. There are 14 residues in the CDR3. The CDR3 DNA sequence: TGTGCCAGCAGCTTGGCCGGGCGGGGCAGCGAGCAGTACTTC. Its translation is CASSLAGRGSEQYF.

The rearrangement links TRBV7-3 to TRBJ2-3; weak D call: TRBD1 (6 bases). The germline gives CDR1 SGHTA, CDR2 FQGTGA. V dropped 5 bases and J dropped 5 bases, with 11 bases sitting between them. The CDR3 spans 13 residues. In DNA form, the CDR3 reads TGTGCCAGCAGCGAACAGGGATTAGATACGCAGTATTTT. Protein: CASSEQGLDTQYF.

This chain joins TRBV5-5 and TRBJ1-5; D may be TRBD1 (6 bases). Deletions cut 0 bases from V and 0 bases from J, with 10 bases between. The germline CDR1 and CDR2 sequences are SGHKS and YYEKEE (reference sequence). This CDR3 region has 16 residues. CDR3 sequence reads: CASSLAGTTSNQPQHF. Written as DNA, the CDR3 is TGTGCCAGCAGCTTGGCCGGGACAACTAGCAATCAGCCCCAGCATTTT.

The rearrangement joins TRBV18 to TRBJ2-4; 11 bases line up with TRBD2. Germline V gene data show CDR1 as KGHSH and CDR2 as LQKENI. This CDR3 is built from 18 residues. V lost 1 base to trimming and J lost 0 bases; unmatched junction nucleotides: 5. CDR3 amino acids: CASSPLAGGLGAKNIQYF. CDR3 in DNA: TGTGCCAGCTCACCACTAGCGGGAGGGCTGGGAGCCAAAAACATTCAGTACTTC. The entire variable domain, with the rest obtained from reference TRBV18 and TRBJ2-4, is as follows: NAGVMQNPRHLVRRRGQEARLRCSPMKGHSHVYWYRQLPEEGLKFMVYLQKENIIDESGMPKERFSAEFPKEGPSILRIQQVVRGDSAAYFCASSPLAGGLGAKNIQYFGAGTRLSVL.

The genes are TRBV2 and TRBJ1-2; no clear D. The CDR3 sequence is 14 residues long. Between the trimmed V and J ends, which lost 3 bases and 5 bases, there was a span of 13 bases. Germline V gene data show CDR1 as SNHLY and CDR2 as FYNNEI. The CDR3 nucleotides are TGTGCCAGCAGTGACAGTCTTCTGAATTATGGCTACACCTTC. It codes for CASSDSLLNYGYTF.

The V and J genes are TRBV5-1 and TRBJ1-1, with D unclear. The CDR3 covers 13 residues. Between the trimmed V and J ends, which lost 3 bases and 2 bases, there was a span of 8 bases. Germline V lookup: CDR1 SGHRS, CDR2 YFSETQ. The CDR3 bases are TGCGCCAGCAGCTCGGTCATCAACACTGAAGCTTTCTTT. It is translated as CASSSVINTEAFF.

V usage is TRBV7-9 and J usage is TRBJ2-7; D may be TRBD1 (6 bases). V gave up 5 bases and J gave up 3 bases, with 14 bases separating them. Germline assignment: CDR1 SEHNR and CDR2 FQNEAQ (reference sequence). This CDR3 has 14 amino acids. CDR3 residues: CASSANQGNYEQYF. CDR3 sequence (DNA): TGTGCCAGCAGCGCAAATCAGGGGAACTACGAGCAGTACTTC. The variable domain in full, completed from reference TRBV7-9 and TRBJ2-7, reads DTGVSQNPRHKITKRGQNVTFRCDPISEHNRLYWYRQTLGQGPEFLTYFQNEAQLEKSRLLSDRFSAERPKGSFSTLEIQRTEQGDSAMYLCASSANQGNYEQYFGPGTRLTVT.